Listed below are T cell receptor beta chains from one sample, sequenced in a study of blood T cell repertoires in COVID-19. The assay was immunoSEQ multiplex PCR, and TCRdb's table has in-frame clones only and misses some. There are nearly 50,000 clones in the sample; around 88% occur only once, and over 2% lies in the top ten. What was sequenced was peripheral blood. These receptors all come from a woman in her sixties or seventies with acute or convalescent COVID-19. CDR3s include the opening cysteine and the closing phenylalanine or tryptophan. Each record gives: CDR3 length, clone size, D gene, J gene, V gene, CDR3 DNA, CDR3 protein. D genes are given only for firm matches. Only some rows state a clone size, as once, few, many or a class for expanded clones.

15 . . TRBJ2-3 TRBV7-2 TGTGCCAGTACCCCCGGTGGATGGGGCCCAGATACGCAGTATTTT CASTPGGWGPDTQYF
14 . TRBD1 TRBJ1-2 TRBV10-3 TGTGCCATCAGTGATATGGGGACAGGCTATGGCTACACCTTC CAISDMGTGYGYTF
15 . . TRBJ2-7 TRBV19 TGTGCCAGTAGTATAAGGGAGGAGGCCGGTTACGAGCAGTACTTC CASSIREEAGYEQYF
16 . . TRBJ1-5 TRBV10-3 TGTGCCATCAGTGAGTCGGTGGGGGGGACCAATCAGCCCCAGCATTTT CAISESVGGTNQPQHF
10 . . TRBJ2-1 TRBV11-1 TGTGCCAGCGGCTTCGATGAGCAGTTCTTC CASGFDEQFF
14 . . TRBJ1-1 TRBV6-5 TGTGCCACCCAACTGGGGCAGGGGCCTTCTGAAGCTTTCTTT CATQLGQGPSEAFF
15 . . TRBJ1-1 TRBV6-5 TGTGCCAGCAGTTACTCGAAGGCGGGGAACACTGAAGCTTTCTTT CASSYSKAGNTEAFF
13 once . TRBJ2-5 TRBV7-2 TGTGCCAGCGGGAGGGGGGTGGAGGAGACCCAGTACTTC CASGRGVEETQYF
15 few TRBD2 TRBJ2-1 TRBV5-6 TGTGCCAGCAGACCCCCGAACGGGGGGGCAAGGGGCCTGTTCTTC CASRPPNGGARGLFF
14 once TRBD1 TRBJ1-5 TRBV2 TGTGCCAGCAAAGGGACAGGGGGCCATCAGCCCCAGCATTTT CASKGTGGHQPQHF
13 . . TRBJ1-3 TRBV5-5 TGTGCCAGCAGCTTGGGACTTGAAAACACCATATATTTT CASSLGLENTIYF
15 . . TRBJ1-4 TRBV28 TGTGCCAGCAGTTGGTTGACGGTAGGGGATGAAAAACTGTTTTTT CASSWLTVGDEKLFF
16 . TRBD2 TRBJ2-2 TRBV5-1 TGCGCCAGCAGCTTGGCGGGGACTAGTGGTGCCGGGGAGCTGTTTTTT CASSLAGTSGAGELFF
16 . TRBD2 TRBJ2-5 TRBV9 TGTGCCAGCAGCGTAATGACTAGCGGGAGTTTGGAGACCCAGTACTTC CASSVMTSGSLETQYF
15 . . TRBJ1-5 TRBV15 TGTGCCACCAGCAGCTTGGCCGGGGGTTATCAGCCCCAGCATTTT CATSSLAGGYQPQHF
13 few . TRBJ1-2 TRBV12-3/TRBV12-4 TGTGCCAGCAGTTTATTCGGTAGTTATGGCTACACCTTC CASSLFGSYGYTF
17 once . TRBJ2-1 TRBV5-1 TGCGCCAGCAGAAGGAGTGCTACACCCACCTCCTACAATGAGCAGTTCTTC CASRRSATPTSYNEQFF
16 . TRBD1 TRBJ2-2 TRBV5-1 TGCGCCAGCAGCTCTAGACAGGGGGCGAACACCGGGGAGCTGTTTTTT CASSSRQGANTGELFF
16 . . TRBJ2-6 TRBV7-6 TGTGCCAGCAGCATCGTGGCCAGCTCTGGGGCCAACGTCCTGACTTTC CASSIVASSGANVLTF
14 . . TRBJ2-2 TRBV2 TGTGCCAGCAGTGATTTCTCCGGGAACGGGGAGCTGTTTTTT CASSDFSGNGELFF
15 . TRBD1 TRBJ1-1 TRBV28 TGTGCCAGCAGTTACCGGGACAGGGGGCTTGGTGAAGCTTTCTTT CASSYRDRGLGEAFF
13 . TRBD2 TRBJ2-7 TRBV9 TGTGCCAGCAGCGTAGGGGAGGGGTTCGAGCAGTACTTC CASSVGEGFEQYF
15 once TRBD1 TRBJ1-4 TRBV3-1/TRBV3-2 TGTGCCAGCAGCCGTCGACAGGGGGCTAATGAAAAACTGTTTTTT CASSRRQGANEKLFF
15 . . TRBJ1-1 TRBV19 TGTGCCAGTAGTATACAGAATACGATGAACACTGAAGCTTTCTTT CASSIQNTMNTEAFF
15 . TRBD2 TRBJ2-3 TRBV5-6 TGTGCCAGCAGCGAAGCGGGGGGGGTTACAGATACGCAGTATTTT CASSEAGGVTDTQYF
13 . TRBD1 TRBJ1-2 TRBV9 TGTGCCAGCAGCGTAGAGGGGGCGAGCGGCTACACCTTC CASSVEGASGYTF
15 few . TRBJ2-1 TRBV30 TGTGCCTGGAAGACTAGGCCGAGCTCCTACAATGAGCAGTTCTTC CAWKTRPSSYNEQFF
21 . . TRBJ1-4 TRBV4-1 TGCGCCAGCAGCCAGCTACCATTTCGACTCTCCCTCACAACAACTAATGAAAAACTGTTTTTT CASSQLPFRLSLTTTNEKLFF
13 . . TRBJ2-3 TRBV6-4 TGTGCCAGCAGTGATGGGAGAACAGATACGCAGTATTTT CASSDGRTDTQYF
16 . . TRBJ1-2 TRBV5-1 TGCGCCAGCAGCCCTGACGGGGCGTCAGGGGTCTCTGGCTACACCTTC CASSPDGASGVSGYTF
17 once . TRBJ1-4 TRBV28 TGTGCCAGCCGACCCTCAGGGCAAGCAACGGCTAATGAAAAACTGTTTTTT CASRPSGQATANEKLFF
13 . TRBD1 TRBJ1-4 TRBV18 TGTGCCACCCAGTCAGGGGGAAATGAAAAACTGTTTTTT CATQSGGNEKLFF
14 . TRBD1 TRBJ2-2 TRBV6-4 TGTGCCAGCAGAAGGGGACAGAACTCCGGGGAGCTGTTTTTT CASRRGQNSGELFF
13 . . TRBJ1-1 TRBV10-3 TGTGCCATCAGTGACCTAGAGGGCGGTGCCGCTTTCTTT CAISDLEGGAAFF
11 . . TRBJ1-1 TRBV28 TGTGCCAGCAGTTCTCTCCCGAGGGCTTTCTTT CASSSLPRAFF
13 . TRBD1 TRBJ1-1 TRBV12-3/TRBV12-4 TGTGCCAGCAGTGCAGGGGGCGAGACTGAAGCTTTCTTT CASSAGGETEAFF
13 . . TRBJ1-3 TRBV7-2 TGTGCCAGCAGCCAGGGTACTGGAAACACCATATATTTT CASSQGTGNTIYF